This T cell receptor (beta chain) was sequenced during a study of cytomegalovirus exposure and HLA in healthy donors. Study-wide background: Researchers found that about 82% of a few hundred genotyped donors fell within the Caucasian-associated ancestry cluster. Study-wide points: The productive fraction for most TCR beta V segments was about 90% or about 30% in an earlier analysis.

Remarks on this clone: The antigen is not known.

This PCR relied on a set of 60 Vbeta primers and 13 Jbeta primers. Clones were sequenced by immunoSEQ multiplex PCR, and TCRdb holds only the in-frame ones, with some missing. The sample holds roughly 120,000 clones, around 79% seen once. This receptor was taken from a woman younger than 45 in good health and CMV-seronegative. The sequenced sample was PBMCs.

This CDR3 reads CAWRVQGATEAFF. The CDR3 nucleotides read TGTGCCTGGAGGGTACAGGGGGCCACTGAAGCTTTCTTT. The chain has TRBV30 and TRBJ1-1; 9 bases fit TRBD1. The germline CDR1 and CDR2 sequences are GTSNPN and SVGIG (reference sequence). The length of the CDR3 is 13 residues. V dropped 3 bases and J dropped 4; count of bases not matched to a gene: 3. Full variable domain (outside the CDR3, taken from reference TRBV30 and TRBJ1-1): SQTIHQWPATLVQPVGSPLSLECTVEGTSNPNLYWYRQAAGRGLQLLFYSVGIGQISSEVPQNLSASRPQDRQFILSSKKLLLSDSGFYLCAWRVQGATEAFFGQGTRLTVV.